This is a list of T cell receptor beta chains from one sample in a study of OX40 agonist ivuxolimab in advanced cancers. Here immunoSEQ multiplex PCR was the method, and the copy in TCRdb shows in-frame clones only, minus some. The sample lists 50,000 or so clones, about 85% occurring once. The input for sequencing was CD4+ or CD8+ T cells sorted from blood, taken in a trial of the OX40 agonist ivuxolimab. Source of these receptors: an adult with an advanced solid tumor such as melanoma, head and neck, liver or kidney cancer. The CDR3 runs from the conserved cysteine through the conserved F or W. Each record gives: D gene, J gene, clone size, V gene, CDR3 protein. D genes are given only for firm matches. A clone size is listed for some rows: how often the clone was seen (once, few, many), or a class if it is expanded.

TRBD2 TRBJ2-3 NA TRBV6-1 CASSESSRTSGSFTDTQYF
TRBD2 TRBJ2-7 NA TRBV28 CASSLLGIAGAGYEQYF
NA TRBJ1-4 NA TRBV6-1 CASSEAWATNEKLFF
NA TRBJ2-2 once TRBV28 CASRSRTIWSGELFF
NA TRBJ1-2 NA TRBV9 CASSVAWEDYGYTF
NA TRBJ1-5 few TRBV6-1 CASSEVYQPQHF
TRBD2 TRBJ2-3 once TRBV28 CASSFSGSMGDTQYF
NA TRBJ2-2 NA TRBV29-1 CSAGDTRNTGELFF
TRBD1 TRBJ1-1 NA TRBV25-1 CASSELGQGTTEAFF
NA TRBJ1-5 few TRBV28 CASSLGRYSNQPQHF
TRBD1 TRBJ2-2 NA TRBV5-1 CASRLTGTANTGELFF
TRBD2 TRBJ2-3 NA TRBV28 CASSRVAGSTDTQYF
NA TRBJ2-3 NA TRBV7-2 CASSDTGSDTQYF
NA TRBJ1-5 NA TRBV28 CASSLTGFQPQHF
TRBD2 TRBJ2-5 NA TRBV9 CASSEGLAGQTQYF
NA TRBJ2-3 once TRBV7-9 CASSLRLRRDTQYF
NA TRBJ2-7 NA TRBV10-3 CAISEVRTPYEQYF
TRBD2 TRBJ2-7 NA TRBV7-9 CASSLVRGASGRGSYEQYF
NA TRBJ1-2 NA TRBV19 CVSSRFSNYGYTF
NA TRBJ1-5 NA TRBV4-3 CASSQSWTRADQPQHF
NA TRBJ2-1 NA TRBV20-1 CSALRSDEQFF
TRBD2 TRBJ2-7 NA TRBV30 CACGTRVTYEQYF
NA TRBJ2-5 few TRBV15 CATSRGLAGETQYF
NA TRBJ2-7 NA TRBV6-6 CASSYSTYEQYF
TRBD2 TRBJ2-2 NA TRBV5-1 CASSWGAGLALNTGELFF
NA TRBJ2-1 NA TRBV15 CATSRDKADWNEQFF
TRBD1 TRBJ2-7 NA TRBV6-1 CASSPRTGGPYEQYF
NA TRBJ2-7 NA TRBV28 CASSLWGSHEQYF
NA TRBJ1-5 NA TRBV4-2 CASSQSQGSNQPQHF
NA TRBJ2-1 NA TRBV7-9 CASRGTARAHEQFF
NA TRBJ2-7 NA TRBV2 CASSRDGGSEQYF
NA TRBJ1-2 few TRBV19 CASSIPRGGGGYTF
NA TRBJ2-7 NA TRBV28 CASSFLRGSSEQYF
NA TRBJ1-2 NA TRBV4-2 CASSQVLPRESREFHYGYTF
NA TRBJ1-4 NA TRBV7-9 CASSPPEVATNEKLFF
NA TRBJ2-3 NA TRBV7-9 CASSLGLGSDTQYF
NA TRBJ1-2 NA TRBV11-2 CASSSDHQAGPSYGYTF
TRBD2 TRBJ2-7 NA TRBV19 CASSFLGLEGKSGRYEQYF
NA TRBJ1-4 NA TRBV5-4 CARLVLLRLFF
NA TRBJ2-5 NA TRBV6-1 CASSRQTDRGGEQYF
TRBD1 TRBJ1-2 NA TRBV9 CASSLLRTGAGGYTF
NA TRBJ2-3 few TRBV5-1 CASSLSSIADTQYF
NA TRBJ2-5 NA TRBV5-4 CASRPPIRAETQYF
NA TRBJ1-1 NA TRBV9 CASSADPTEAFF
NA TRBJ1-6 NA TRBV7-9 CASTRTGGSYNSPLHF
NA TRBJ1-1 NA TRBV2 CATEGEAEAFF
TRBD2 TRBJ2-7 NA TRBV7-9 CASSPSLTSGNYEQYF
NA TRBJ1-1 NA TRBV7-9 CALIRDTRGTEAFF
NA TRBJ2-1 NA TRBV27 CASSSSSYNEQFF
NA TRBJ2-3 NA TRBV6-1 CASRGDRTDTQYF
TRBD2 TRBJ2-3 few TRBV7-3 CASSPGGMVTDTQYF
NA TRBJ2-1 NA TRBV11-2 CASSLVPRGNEQFF
TRBD1 TRBJ2-7 few TRBV28 CASSNQQGASYEQYF
NA TRBJ2-7 NA TRBV7-8 CASSSDNSYEQYF
NA TRBJ2-1 NA TRBV6-1 CASSLNPGRLALQFF
NA TRBJ2-7 NA TRBV5-6 CASSLIQVYEQYF
NA TRBJ2-3 NA TRBV7-2 CASSLGRLRRYSTDTQYF
TRBD1 TRBJ1-1 NA TRBV18 CASSDTGTEDTEAFF
NA TRBJ2-7 few TRBV10-2 CASSELTYEQYF
NA TRBJ2-3 NA TRBV6-6 CASRTFADTQYF